What follows describes a single T cell receptor (beta chain). Its antigen is not identified. The record originates from a study of monozygotic twins with inflammatory bowel disease. UMIs that had a 6-nucleotide sample barcode were put in using template switching. Using the 5' RACE reads, TCRdb records one entry per CDR3 protein without DNA. This listing includes 300,000 to 400,000 distinct CDR3 sequences. Study results and limitations: Differences in immunosuppressive treatment may have been a source of added variability in patient repertoires.

This CDR3 region has 15 residues. CDR1 MNHEY and CDR2 SVGEGT come from the germline V gene. Sequenced sample: blood. The chain employs TRBV6-2 or TRBV6-3 and TRBJ1-2; the TRBD1 assignment by TCRdb is unverifiable without DNA. This clonotype originated in a human donor with ulcerative colitis or Crohn's disease, or a healthy co-twin of an affected twin (not recorded which). The CDR3: CASSPPGQGASGYTF.